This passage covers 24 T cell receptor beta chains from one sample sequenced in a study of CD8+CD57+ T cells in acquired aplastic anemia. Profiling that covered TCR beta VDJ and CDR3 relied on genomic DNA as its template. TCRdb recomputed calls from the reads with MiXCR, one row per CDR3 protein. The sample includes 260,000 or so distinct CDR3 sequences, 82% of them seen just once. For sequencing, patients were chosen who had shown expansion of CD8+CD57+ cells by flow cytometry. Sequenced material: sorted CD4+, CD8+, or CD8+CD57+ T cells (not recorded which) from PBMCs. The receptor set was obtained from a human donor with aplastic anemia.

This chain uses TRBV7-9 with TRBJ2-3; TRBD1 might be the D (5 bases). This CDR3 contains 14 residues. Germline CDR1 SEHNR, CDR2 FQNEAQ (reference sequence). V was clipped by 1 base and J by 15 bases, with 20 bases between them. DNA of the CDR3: TGTGCCAGCAGCTTAGTGGCAGGGCCCCTTTTTTTTTATTTT. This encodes CASSLVAGPLFFYF.

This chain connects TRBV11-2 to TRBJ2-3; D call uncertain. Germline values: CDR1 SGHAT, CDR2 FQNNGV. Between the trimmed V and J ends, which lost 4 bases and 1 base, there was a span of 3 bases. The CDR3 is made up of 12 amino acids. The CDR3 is CASSWGTDTQYF. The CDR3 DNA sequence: TGTGCCAGCAGCTGGGGCACAGATACGCAGTATTTT.

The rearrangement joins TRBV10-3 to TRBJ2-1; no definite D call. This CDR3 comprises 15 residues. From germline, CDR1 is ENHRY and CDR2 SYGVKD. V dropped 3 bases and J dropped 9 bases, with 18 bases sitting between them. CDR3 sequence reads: CAISEGCGARVEQFF. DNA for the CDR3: TGTGCCATCAGTGAAGGGTGCGGCGCGCGCGTTGAGCAGTTCTTC.

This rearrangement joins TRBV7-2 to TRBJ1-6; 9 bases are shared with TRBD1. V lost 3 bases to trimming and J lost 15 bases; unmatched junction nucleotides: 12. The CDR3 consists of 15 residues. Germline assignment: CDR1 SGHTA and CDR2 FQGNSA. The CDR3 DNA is TGTGCCAGCAGCTTGGACAGGGGACAGCGATCCCACCTCCACTTT. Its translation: CASSLDRGQRSHLHF.

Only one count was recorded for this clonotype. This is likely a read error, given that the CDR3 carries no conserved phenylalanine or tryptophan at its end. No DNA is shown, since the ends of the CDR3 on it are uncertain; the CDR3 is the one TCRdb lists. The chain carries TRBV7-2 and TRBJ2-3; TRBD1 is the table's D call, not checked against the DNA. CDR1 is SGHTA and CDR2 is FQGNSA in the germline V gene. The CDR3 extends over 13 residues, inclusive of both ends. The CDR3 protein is CASSKQGATKQKL.

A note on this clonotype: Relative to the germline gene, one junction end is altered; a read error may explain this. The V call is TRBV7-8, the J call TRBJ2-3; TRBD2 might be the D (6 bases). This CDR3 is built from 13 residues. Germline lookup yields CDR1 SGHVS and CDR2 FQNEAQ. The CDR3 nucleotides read TGTGCCAGCGGGTACGGGGGAGCACATACGCCGTATTTT. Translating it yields CASGYGGAHTPYF.

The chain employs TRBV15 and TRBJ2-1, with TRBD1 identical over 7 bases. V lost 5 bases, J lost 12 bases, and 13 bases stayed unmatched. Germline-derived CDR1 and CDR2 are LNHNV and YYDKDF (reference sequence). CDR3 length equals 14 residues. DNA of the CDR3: TGTGCCACCAGCCGACAGGGCGCCTCCAATACGCAGTTCTTC. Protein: CATSRQGASNTQFF.

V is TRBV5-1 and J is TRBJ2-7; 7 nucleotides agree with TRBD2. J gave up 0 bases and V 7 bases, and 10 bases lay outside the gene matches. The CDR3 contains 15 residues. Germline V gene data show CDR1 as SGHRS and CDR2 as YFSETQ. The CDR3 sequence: CASRLADLSSYEQYF. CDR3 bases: TGCGCCAGCCGACTAGCTGATCTATCCTCCTACGAGCAGTACTTC.

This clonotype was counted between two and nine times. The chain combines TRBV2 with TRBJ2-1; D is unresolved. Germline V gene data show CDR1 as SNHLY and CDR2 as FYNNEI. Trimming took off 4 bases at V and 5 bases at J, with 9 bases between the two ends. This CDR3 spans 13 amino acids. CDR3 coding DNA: TGTGCCAGCAGTGTAAACCCAAACAATGAGCAGTTCTTC. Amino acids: CASSVNPNNEQFF.

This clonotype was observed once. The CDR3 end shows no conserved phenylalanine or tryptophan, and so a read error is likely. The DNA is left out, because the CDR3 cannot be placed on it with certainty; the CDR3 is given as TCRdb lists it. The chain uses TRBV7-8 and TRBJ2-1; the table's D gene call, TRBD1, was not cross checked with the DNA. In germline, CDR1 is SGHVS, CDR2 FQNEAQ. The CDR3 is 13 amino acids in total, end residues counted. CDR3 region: CASSDTGVDEYGY.

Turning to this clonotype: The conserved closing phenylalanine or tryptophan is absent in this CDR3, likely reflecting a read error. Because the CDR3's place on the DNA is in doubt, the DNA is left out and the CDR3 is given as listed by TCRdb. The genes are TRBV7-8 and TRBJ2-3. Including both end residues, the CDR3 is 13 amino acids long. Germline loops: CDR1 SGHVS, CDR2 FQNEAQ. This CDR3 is CASSLGGTHTKYY.

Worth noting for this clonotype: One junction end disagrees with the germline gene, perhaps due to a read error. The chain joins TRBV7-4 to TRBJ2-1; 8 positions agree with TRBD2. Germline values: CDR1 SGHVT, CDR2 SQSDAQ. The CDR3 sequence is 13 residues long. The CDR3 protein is CASSEAGVHEQQF. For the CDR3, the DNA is TGTGCCAGCAGCGAAGCGGGAGTCCATGAGCAGCAGTTC.

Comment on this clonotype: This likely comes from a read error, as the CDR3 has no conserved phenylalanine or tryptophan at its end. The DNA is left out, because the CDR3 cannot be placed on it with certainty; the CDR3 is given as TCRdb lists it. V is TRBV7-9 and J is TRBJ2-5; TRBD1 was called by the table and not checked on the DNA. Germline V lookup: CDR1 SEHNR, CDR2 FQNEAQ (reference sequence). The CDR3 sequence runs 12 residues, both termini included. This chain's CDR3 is CAGKGARGTKYT.

CDR3 sequence reads: CASSLGRDRVVYSYTF. DNA of the CDR3: TGTGCCAGCAGCTTGGGGAGGGACCGGGTCGTATACAGCTACACCTTC. J is TRBJ1-2 and V is TRBV9, with D perhaps matching TRBD1 (5 bases). CDR3 length: 16 residues. Germline values: CDR1 SGDLS, CDR2 YYNGEE. V lost 4 bases to trimming and J lost 9 bases, with 25 bases between them.

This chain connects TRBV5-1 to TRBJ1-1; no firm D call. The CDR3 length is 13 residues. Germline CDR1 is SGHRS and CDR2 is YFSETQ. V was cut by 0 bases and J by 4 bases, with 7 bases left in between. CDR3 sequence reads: CASSLAQFTEAFF. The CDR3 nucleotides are TGCGCCAGCAGCTTGGCCCAATTCACTGAAGCTTTCTTT. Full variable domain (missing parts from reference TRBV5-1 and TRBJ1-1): KAGVTQTPRYLIKTRGQQVTLSCSPISGHRSVSWYQQTPGQGLQFLFEYFSETQRNKGNFPGRFSGRQFSNSRSEMNVSTLELGDSALYLCASSLAQFTEAFFGQGTRLTVV.

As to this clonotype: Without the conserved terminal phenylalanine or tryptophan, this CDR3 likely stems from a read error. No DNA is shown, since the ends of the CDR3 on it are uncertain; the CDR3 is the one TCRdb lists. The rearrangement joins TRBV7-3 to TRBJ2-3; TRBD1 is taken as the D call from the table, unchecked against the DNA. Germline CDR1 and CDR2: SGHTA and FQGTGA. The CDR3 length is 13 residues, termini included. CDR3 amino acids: CTSRAGGTDRYAV.

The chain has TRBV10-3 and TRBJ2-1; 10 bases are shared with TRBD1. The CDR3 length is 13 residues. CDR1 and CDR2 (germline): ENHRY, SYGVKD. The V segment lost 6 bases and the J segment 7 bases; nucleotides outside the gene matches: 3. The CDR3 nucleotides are TGTGCCATCAGGACAGGGGGCTGGAATGAGCAGTTCTTC. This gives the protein CAIRTGGWNEQFF.

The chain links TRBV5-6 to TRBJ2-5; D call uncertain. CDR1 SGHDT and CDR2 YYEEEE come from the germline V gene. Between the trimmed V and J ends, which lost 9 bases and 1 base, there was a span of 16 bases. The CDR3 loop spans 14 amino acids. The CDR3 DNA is TGTGCCACCAGTGATTTCTCAGGCCAAGAGACCCAGTACTTC. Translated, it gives CATSDFSGQETQYF.

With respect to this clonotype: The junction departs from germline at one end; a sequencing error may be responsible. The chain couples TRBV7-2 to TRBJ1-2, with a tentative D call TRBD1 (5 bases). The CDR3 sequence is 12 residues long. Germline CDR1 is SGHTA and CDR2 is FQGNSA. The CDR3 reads CASSTGAGSYAF. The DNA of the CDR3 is TGTGCCAGCAGCACCGGGGCAGGGAGCTACGCCTTC.

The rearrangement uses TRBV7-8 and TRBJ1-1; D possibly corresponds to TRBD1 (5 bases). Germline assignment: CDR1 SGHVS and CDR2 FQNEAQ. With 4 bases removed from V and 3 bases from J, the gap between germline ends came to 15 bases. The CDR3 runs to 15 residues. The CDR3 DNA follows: TGTGCCAGCAGCTGGGCGGGGGGTGCCGACACTGAAGCTTTCTTT. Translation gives CASSWAGGADTEAFF.

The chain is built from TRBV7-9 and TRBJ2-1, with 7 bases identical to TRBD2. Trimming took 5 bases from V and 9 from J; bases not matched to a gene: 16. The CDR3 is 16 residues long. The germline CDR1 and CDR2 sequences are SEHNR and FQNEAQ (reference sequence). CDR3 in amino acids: CASSPGGRNGETEQFF. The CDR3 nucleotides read TGTGCCAGCAGCCCGGGAGGCAGAAACGGGGAGACTGAGCAGTTCTTC.

Here the CDR3 DNA reads TGTGCCAGCAGCTTAAGCGGGGGGGTTATAAACACCGGGGAGCTGTTTTTT. Protein product: CASSLSGGVINTGELFF. V and J are TRBV11-2 and TRBJ2-2; 10 nucleotides agree with TRBD2. The V and J ends lost 2 bases and 2 bases, in that order; junction bases with no gene match: 5. There are 17 residues in the CDR3. Per germline, CDR1 SGHAT and CDR2 FQNNGV.

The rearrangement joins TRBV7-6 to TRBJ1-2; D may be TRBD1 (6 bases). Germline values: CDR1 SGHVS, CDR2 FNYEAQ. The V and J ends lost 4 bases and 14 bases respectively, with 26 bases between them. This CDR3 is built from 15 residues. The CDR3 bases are TGTGCCAGCAGCTCCACTACAGGGAGTGAAGCTTTCTTTACCTTC. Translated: CASSSTTGSEAFFTF.

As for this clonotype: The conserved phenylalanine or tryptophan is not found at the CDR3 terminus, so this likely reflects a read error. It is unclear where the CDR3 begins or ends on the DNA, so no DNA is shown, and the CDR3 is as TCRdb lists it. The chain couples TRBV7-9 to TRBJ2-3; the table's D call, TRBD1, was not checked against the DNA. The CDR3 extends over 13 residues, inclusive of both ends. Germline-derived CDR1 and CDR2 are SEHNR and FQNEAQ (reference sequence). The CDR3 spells CASSFQGSGAQDE.